This T cell receptor beta chain was obtained from a study of long-term antiretroviral therapy in people with HIV (dated 2022 in TCRdb). Regarding the study in general: Collection of the earliest samples took place about a decade ahead of the 2015 WHO recommendation for immediate ART, at a time when ART was typically delayed until CD4 counts fell. Of the 30 or so participants with HIV, 10 to 11 were female. No cross-contamination during QIAcube processing was shown when test extractions of a monoclonal T-cell line were performed alongside over 25 polyclonal samples. A total of under 250 cryopreserved PBMC samples were contributed to the cohort by 30 adults with confirmed HIV infection, with samples collected serially over a mean of approximately six years (range 1-12). A retrospective serial study tested whether changes in peripheral blood TRB repertoire composition and diversity were associated with ART initiation and durable HIV suppression. Overall study results and their limits: Because cell numbers in pre-ART samples were limited, unsorted PBMC were profiled instead of sorted CD4+ and CD8+ T cells. Owing to limited PBMC availability, only the TCR beta chain was sequenced, without alpha chain pairing. The samples span the years 2004 to 2017, and the ART regimens used at that time may not be as effective as current regimens. Inferences about post-ART repertoire changes are limited because no data were available on ART adherence, viral resistance or therapy changes. Starting ART was linked to a significant rise in TRB diversity, yet even with long-term ART the diversity remained significantly lower than in transplant donor controls. Narrower CDR3 length ranges were observed in HIV repertoires than in controls, and an antigen-experienced repertoire with only a slight naive shift after ART was suggested by the network structure. Expanded TRB clones identified before ART initiation dominated the repertoire across all time points, though the dominance fluctuated and decreased in many PLHIV after ART.

To be included, a participant needed at least one PBMC sample from before ART initiation plus at least two post-ART samples. Every participant with HIV received treatment in the United States of America. Before DNA extraction, cryopreserved samples of about 0.95-10 million PBMC were thawed and washed. At the time of the earliest PBMC sample, participants with HIV were aged between roughly 23 and 60 years. Per participant, PBMC samples came from 1-4 timepoints prior to ART initiation and 2-8 timepoints following ART initiation, for a median of 7 samples. For every participant, serial HIV viral load, CD4+ T-cell count, ART history and demographic data were obtained. A Qiagen kit on a QIAcube was used to extract genomic DNA from unsorted PBMC, with samples processed in batches of 12. Points on this clone: Its antigen specificity is not known. A read error may produce the germline difference seen at one junction end.

The immunoSEQ hsTCRB v3.0 assay was used at survey level resolution to sequence the TRB variable region. The target sequencing depth for TRB was about 40,000-55,000 T-cell genomes per sample. TRB libraries were pooled and sequenced on an Illumina MiSeq using a v3 150-cycle kit. The original pipeline was this. Analysis of repertoires was carried out in R inside a reproducible Nextflow workflow spanning QC, data transformation and analysis. LymphoSeq2, an R package for AIRR-Seq data exploration, was used to implement custom analyses. After excluding a few samples that yielded fewer than 5000 total TRB sequences, fewer than 200 HIV repertoires remained for analysis. Among the 200 or so HIV repertoires that were kept, under 60 were collected before ART initiation and roughly 130 were collected after ART initiation. Each repertoire was downsampled to 5000 TRB nucleotide sequences, and summary statistics were averaged across 100 downsampling iterations. TRB sequences were retained for analysis only if CDR3 regions of at least seven amino acids were present. Diversity was assessed using a clonality score derived from Shannon entropy and using the Gini coefficient. In the repertoire networks, any two of the top 5000 CDR3 amino acid sequences were connected whenever the two sequences differed by an edit distance of one. For TRB CDR3 amino acid sequences, GLIPH2 was used to predict antigen specificity groups and MHC restriction. Known CMV, EBV, HIV or tissue antigen associations were flagged by matching CDR3 amino acid sequences against VDJdb and McPAS-TCR. Pre-ART, post-ART and control groups were compared with Wilcoxon signed-rank tests and Holm-Bonferroni correction. TCRdb stores this immuneACCESS table with in-frame sequences only. Part of the clones is absent; in the studies checked, under half of the shortfall reflects unresolved V genes, and no reason is known for the rest. V, J and clone size reflect that table, while D and trimming were determined from the DNA. The sample contains around 20,000 clones, approximately 84% of them found a single time. Of the sample, roughly 4.6% is held by the ten largest clones.

The CDR3, cysteine through phenylalanine, is 12 amino acids long. Only CDR3 DNA remains: 36 bases, in frame from the first base. Taken from the germline V gene (reference sequence), the CDR1 and CDR2 loops are SEHNR and FQNEAQ. The input for sequencing was unsorted PBMCs, taken 0.5 years after starting antiretroviral therapy. This sequence was found in a man in his late teens or twenties with HIV. The V and J genes are TRBV7-9 and TRBJ2-3; the D gene remains uncertain. The nucleotides are TGTGCCAGTAGCTCACTGACAGATACGCAGTATTTT. This gives the protein CASSSLTDTQYF.